This T cell receptor (beta chain) was sequenced during a study of blood T cells in healthy people across ages. With a J-beta primer mix and a sample-barcoded 5' primer, a second PCR ran 7 to 11 cycles. TCRdb itself ran the 5' RACE reads through MiXCR, one entry per CDR3 protein. Of 550,000 to 700,000 distinct CDR3 sequences listed, 25% to 30% are singletons. Germline CDR1 is DFQATT and CDR2 is SNEGSKA (reference sequence). CDR3 size: 14 residues. Trimming took off 3 bases at V and 1 base at J, with 12 bases between the two ends. This TCR was sampled from a woman aged 70 to 79 in good health. The material sequenced was blood. The chain combines TRBV20-1 with TRBJ1-1, with D possibly TRBD1 on 5 matching bases. CDR3 sequence: CSARLAQGNTEAFF. DNA of the CDR3: TGCAGTGCTAGGCTTGCTCAGGGGAACACTGAAGCTTTCTTT.